This T cell receptor (beta chain) derives from a study of monozygotic twins with inflammatory bowel disease (dated by TCRdb to between 2018 and 2020). For context, the study as a whole: The complete study included about 30 monozygotic twin pairs: 19 IBD-discordant Danish pairs and nine German pairs, of which four were IBD-concordant and five were IBD-discordant. The search for disease-associated traits relied mainly on comparing, within discordant pairs, IBD patients with their genetically identical healthy co-twins. Each individual had, on average, about 151 000 unique TCRalpha sequences and 181 000 unique TCRbeta sequences available for analysis.

Receptor amplification or capture employed 5' RACE. The input for every TCR library was roughly 3,200 ng of total RNA. cDNA was synthesized with SMARTScribe reverse transcriptase in eight separate reactions per sample. During cDNA synthesis, template switching was used to introduce unique molecular identifiers that contained a 6-nucleotide sample barcode. TCRalpha and TCRbeta cDNA was amplified in two nested PCRs of about 17 and 10 cycles, and bead purification was carried out after each PCR. Before amplification, the cDNA was treated with uracil DNA-glycosylase and purified using the QIAquick PCR purification kit. The second PCR added Illumina TruSeq-compatible adapters along with sample-specific barcodes. TapeStation and Qubit were used to check library quality and concentration, and 4 to 6 ng of each library was pooled. Pooled libraries were sequenced on an Illumina HiSeq2500 single-index Rapid Run with 2 x 100 bp reads and custom sequencing primers. On the study's bioinformatics: MiGEC version 1.2.6 was used for UMI-based consensus assembly, which corrected PCR and sequencing errors. MiXCR version 2.1.1 was used for V(D)J alignment, clonotype assembly and CDR3 extraction. To normalise gene usage, clonotype sharing and MAIT/NKT TCR abundance, the top 1000, 10 000 and 20 000 clonotypes in each sample were analysed. Diversity was computed as the inverse Simpson index with the vegan R package after downsampling to 27 000 UMIs. Paired Mann-Whitney U tests on discordant twin pairs were used, with Benjamini-Hochberg multiple-testing correction. Reads reprocessed by TCRdb are summarized as one entry per CDR3 protein sequence, and DNA is absent. The V and J calls and clone size are TCRdb's, not the authors'. The sample's own table lists 190,000 or so distinct CDR3 sequences. Around 1.5% of the sample is taken by the ten largest.

A roughly 2.7 ml peripheral blood sample was drawn into PAXgene tubes per donor and stored at -80°C. Without T cell sorting, total RNA was isolated from whole blood using the PAXgene blood miRNA kit on an automated QIAcube. Peripheral blood from monozygotic twin pairs concordant or discordant for inflammatory bowel disease was subjected to deep TCRalpha and TCRbeta repertoire profiling with unique molecular barcoding. Smoking habits were recorded for all twin pairs, and individuals were classified as current, former or never smokers. The paper's findings and limits, for the study overall: Concordant and discordant twins showed no difference in repertoire similarity, possibly because of limited statistical power. IBD patients had lower TCRbeta repertoire diversity, measured by the inverse Simpson index, than their healthy co-twins. Differing immunosuppressive treatments among patients may have added background noise and inter-individual variability to the repertoires. IBD patients shared fewer clonotypes with other individuals than healthy twins did, most markedly in patients showing signs of disease activity. No single strong signal or clonotype linked to IBD turned up in the results, so the idea that one exists was not supported. The analysis was unable to tell apart different T cell subtypes.

Concerning this clonotype: Its antigen target is currently unknown.

In the germline V gene, CDR1 corresponds to SGHRS and CDR2 to YFSETQ. Counted from cysteine to phenylalanine, this CDR3 has 16 amino acids. DNA is not on record. The sample comprised blood. The chain is encoded by TRBV5-1 joined to TRBJ1-3. This TCR derives from a human donor with ulcerative colitis or Crohn's disease, or a healthy co-twin of an affected twin (not recorded which). The CDR3 loop reads CASSFSASGSGNTIYF.